Listed below are T cell receptor beta chains from one sample, sequenced in a study of long-term antiretroviral therapy in people with HIV. Clones were sequenced by immunoSEQ multiplex PCR, and TCRdb holds only the in-frame ones, with some missing. The sample has about 24,000 clones; around 83% are singletons. Sequencing was performed on unsorted PBMCs, taken 0.4 years after starting antiretroviral therapy. These TCRs come from a man between 45 and 60 years old with HIV. Each CDR3 is given with its conserved first and last residue. The D gene is left open where the match is weak. Expanded clones get a size class; other rows say once, few or many, or leave the size out.

D gene,clone size,V gene,J gene,CDR3 DNA,CDR3 protein
NA,NA,TRBV5-6,TRBJ1-2,TGTGCCAGCAGCCACGGGGACGGCTACTATGGCTACACCTTC,CASSHGDGYYGYTF
TRBD2,NA,TRBV30,TRBJ2-5,TGTGCCTGGGCAGCCGGACTAGCGGGGGGGCCTAGAGAGACCCAGTACTTC,CAWAAGLAGGPRETQYF
NA,NA,TRBV6-5,TRBJ2-3,TGTGCCAGCAGTTCCGGCCAGCCCTGGGATACGCAGTATTTT,CASSSGQPWDTQYF
TRBD1,once,TRBV7-8,TRBJ1-1,TGTGCCAGCAGCTTAGAAGAGACAGGGCGGTCTGAAGCTTTCTTT,CASSLEETGRSEAFF
NA,NA,TRBV30,TRBJ1-2,TGTGCCTGGACCGGGGGGCAGCAATATGGCTACACCTTC,CAWTGGQQYGYTF
TRBD1,NA,TRBV13,TRBJ1-5,TGTGCCAGCAGCTTCGGAGGGGGCAGACATCAGCCCCAGCATTTT,CASSFGGGRHQPQHF
NA,few,TRBV5-5,TRBJ1-5,TGTGCCAGCAGCCCAATCGTGAGGGAGAATCAGCCCCAGCATTTT,CASSPIVRENQPQHF
NA,NA,TRBV9,TRBJ2-2,TGTGCCAGCAGCGTAGTAGTATCGAGCGGCACCGGGGAGCTGTTTTTT,CASSVVVSSGTGELFF
NA,NA,TRBV13,TRBJ2-7,TGTGCCAGCAGCTCCCAGGAGGCGGCTCCCTACGAGCAGTACTTC,CASSSQEAAPYEQYF
NA,NA,TRBV2,TRBJ2-2,TGTGCCAGCAGTCGGAGTCGGGGCCCCGGGGAGCTGTTTTTT,CASSRSRGPGELFF
NA,NA,TRBV7-9,TRBJ2-5,TGTGCCAGCAGCCTCCAAGAGACCCAGTACTTC,CASSLQETQYF
NA,NA,TRBV10-3,TRBJ1-1,TGTGCCATCAGTGACCGCCGTGCGGAAGCTTTCTTT,CAISDRRAEAFF
TRBD2,once,TRBV7-3,TRBJ2-3,TGTGCCAGCAGCTTAGTTGCTAGCGGGGGCACAGATACGCAGTATTTT,CASSLVASGGTDTQYF
NA,once,TRBV2,TRBJ2-7,TGTGCCAGCAGTGACCCGGTAGGGAAGTACTTC,CASSDPVGKYF
NA,NA,TRBV7-2,TRBJ2-5,TGTGCCAGCAGCGTAGAGGCATTATTTTCAGCGACCCAGTACTTC,CASSVEALFSATQYF
TRBD1,NA,TRBV5-6,TRBJ2-5,TGTGCCAGCAGCTTAGTCGACAGGGGGTTGGAGACCCAGTACTTC,CASSLVDRGLETQYF
NA,NA,TRBV18,TRBJ1-1,TGTGCCAGCTCACAGGTTGGTGGGACTGAAGCTTTCTTT,CASSQVGGTEAFF
NA,NA,TRBV7-9,TRBJ2-2,TGTGCCAGCAGCTTAGCGCCGTCGGGTGGCGGGGAGCTGTTTTTT,CASSLAPSGGGELFF
TRBD1,NA,TRBV5-1,TRBJ1-1,TGCGCCAGCAGCCTCCCCCAGGGGGCGAACACTGAAGCTTTCTTT,CASSLPQGANTEAFF
TRBD2,NA,TRBV10-3,TRBJ2-1,TGTGCCATCAGTGACACCGTCCTAGCGGGGGCTACGAATGAGCAGTTCTTC,CAISDTVLAGATNEQFF
NA,NA,TRBV7-9,TRBJ2-3,TGTGCCAGCAGCTCCCTGGCGGGGTCAGATACGCAGTATTTT,CASSSLAGSDTQYF
NA,few,TRBV7-9,TRBJ1-1,TGTGCCAGCAGCCCCACGTGGGGGGCGCGGACTGAAGCTTTCTTT,CASSPTWGARTEAFF
NA,NA,TRBV6-1,TRBJ1-6,TGTGCCAGCACCTCCGGGGTAGTCTATAATTCACCCCTCCACTTT,CASTSGVVYNSPLHF
NA,NA,TRBV9,TRBJ2-6,TGTGCCAGCAGCGTAGTGGGGGAGACCTCTGGGGCCAACGTCCTGACTTTC,CASSVVGETSGANVLTF
NA,NA,TRBV19,TRBJ1-5,TGTGCCAGTAGTATAGGCGGCTTTGGGCCCCAGCATTTT,CASSIGGFGPQHF
NA,once,TRBV28,TRBJ2-7,TGTGCCAGCAGTTCCGCACCCATCGAAGGCTACGAGCAGTACTTC,CASSSAPIEGYEQYF
NA,NA,TRBV7-8,TRBJ2-3,TGTGCCAGCAGCCCCCCCGGGGCGGGTTCTACAGATACGCAGTATTTT,CASSPPGAGSTDTQYF
NA,NA,TRBV7-8,TRBJ2-7,TGTGCCAGCACCTCGGGCGGGACCGAGCAGTACTTC,CASTSGGTEQYF